This is a list of T cell receptor beta chains from one sample in a study of T cell responses to AZD1222 COVID-19 vaccine. Generated by immunoSEQ multiplex PCR, the TCRdb table keeps only in-frame clones and is missing some. The sample contains about 130,000 clones, roughly nine tenths of which appear only once. The material was peripheral blood, obtained on day 0 of AZD1222 vaccination. The receptors originated from an adult in good health. Each CDR3 is given with its conserved first and last residue. A D gene is named only where the DNA matches it firmly. Size tells how often a clone was seen (once, few, many) or the class of an expanded clone, and some rows leave it out.

v_gene	abundance	d_gene	j_gene	CDR3nt	CDR3aa
TRBV7-3	once	.	TRBJ1-1	TGTGCCAGCAGGGGGCCGAACACTGAAGCTTTCTTT	CASRGPNTEAFF
TRBV5-1	.	.	TRBJ1-1	TGCGCCAGCAGCGTCTCCATGGGAGGCACTGAAGCTTTCTTT	CASSVSMGGTEAFF
TRBV5-6	.	TRBD1	TRBJ1-1	TGTGCCAGCAGCTCCGACAGGGGTGAAACTGAAGCTTTCTTT	CASSSDRGETEAFF
TRBV27	.	TRBD1	TRBJ1-5	TGTGCCAGCCTATGCCGACGTCACGGGACAGGGGAGCCCCAGCATTTT	CASLCRRHGTGEPQHF
TRBV3-1/TRBV3-2	few	.	TRBJ2-7	TGTGCCAGCAGCGCTAGAGGGGTCTCCTACGAGCAGTACTTC	CASSARGVSYEQYF
TRBV4-3	.	.	TRBJ2-7	TGCGCCAGCAGCCAAGGGTTTGGCAAAACCTACGAGCAGTACTTC	CASSQGFGKTYEQYF
TRBV14	.	.	TRBJ1-2	TGTGCCAGCAGCCAAGGGGCTGGGGTAGTACGTGGCTACACCTTC	CASSQGAGVVRGYTF
TRBV11-2	.	TRBD1	TRBJ2-5	TGTGCCAGCAGCTTAGATCCTGGGACAGTCTGGAAGACCCAGTACTTC	CASSLDPGTVWKTQYF
TRBV29-1	once	.	TRBJ1-5	TGCAGCGTTGCGGGGGGGGGCAATCAGCCCCAGCATTTT	CSVAGGGNQPQHF
TRBV29-1	.	TRBD2	TRBJ2-7	TGCAGCGTTGGGGAGGGAGGGGTCGAGCAGTACTTC	CSVGEGGVEQYF
TRBV11-2	.	.	TRBJ2-1	TGTGCCAGCAGCTATGGCGGACCCGAGCAGTTCTTC	CASSYGGPEQFF
TRBV5-1	.	.	TRBJ2-3	TGCGCCAGCAGCCTGGTGGGCAACACAGATACGCAGTATTTT	CASSLVGNTDTQYF
TRBV5-4	once	TRBD2	TRBJ2-1	TGTGCCAGCAGCTTGGACGGGAGGGCCTATGAGCAGTTCTTC	CASSLDGRAYEQFF
TRBV4-2	.	TRBD2	TRBJ2-7	TGTGCCAGCAGCCAAGATCTAGTCGGGAGGTACGAGCAGTACTTC	CASSQDLVGRYEQYF
TRBV7-2	.	.	TRBJ2-7	TGTGCCAGCAGCTCCCCGGGGAACTACGAGCAGTACTTC	CASSSPGNYEQYF
TRBV7-7	.	.	TRBJ2-7	TGTGCTAGCAGCTTAGCGCGATGGGACTCCTACGAGCAGTACTTC	CASSLARWDSYEQYF
TRBV9	.	.	TRBJ1-6	TGTGCCAGCAGCGTAGACCCCCTCCATGGTTCACCCCTCCACTTT	CASSVDPLHGSPLHF
TRBV6-5	.	.	TRBJ1-1	TGTGCCAGCAGTTACTTGGGCGGGAACACTGAAGCTTTCTTT	CASSYLGGNTEAFF
TRBV19	.	.	TRBJ1-1	TGTGCCAGTAGTATCGGACAGAACACTGAAGCTTTCTTT	CASSIGQNTEAFF
TRBV28	.	TRBD2	TRBJ2-2	TGTGCCAGCAGTTCTTTCGCGGGAGGGCGGACCGGGGAGCTGTTTTTT	CASSSFAGGRTGELFF
TRBV4-2	.	.	TRBJ2-7	TGTGCCAGCAGCCAAGAACAGCGCTTTACCTACGAGCAGTACTTC	CASSQEQRFTYEQYF
TRBV29-1	.	.	TRBJ2-3	TGCAGCGTTGGATCAGATACGCAGTATTTT	CSVGSDTQYF
TRBV6-6	.	.	TRBJ1-1	TGTGCCAGCACGGGTGGGGTCGAAGCTTTCTTT	CASTGGVEAFF
TRBV4-1	.	.	TRBJ2-3	TGCGCCACCTCCTGGGGGACCAGCCAAAGCACAGATACGCAGTATTTT	CATSWGTSQSTDTQYF
TRBV13	.	TRBD1	TRBJ2-3	TGTGCCAGCAGCTTCTCGCAGGGACAGGGCACAGATACGCAGTATTTT	CASSFSQGQGTDTQYF
TRBV15	.	.	TRBJ1-4	TGTGCCACCAGCAGAGACGAGGGGCTTTTAAATGAAAAACTGTTTTTT	CATSRDEGLLNEKLFF
TRBV19	.	.	TRBJ2-1	TGTGCCAGTAGTATCTCCGGGACGCCATACAATGAGCAGTTCTTC	CASSISGTPYNEQFF
TRBV4-3	.	.	TRBJ2-7	TGCGCCAGCAGCCAAGGTCCCGGGGGTCACTACGAGCAGTACTTC	CASSQGPGGHYEQYF
TRBV2	.	.	TRBJ1-2	TGTGCCAGCAGCAGACAGGCTTCAGCTAACTATGGCTACACCTTC	CASSRQASANYGYTF